This paragraph covers one T cell receptor beta chain sequence. Antigen: not known. With 0 bases removed from V and 4 bases from J, the gap between germline ends came to 17 bases. Germline V lookup: CDR1 SGHAT, CDR2 FQDESV (reference sequence). The CDR3 loop spans 17 amino acids. The data are from a study of a mutant IDH1 vaccine in newly diagnosed glioma. As for the study in general: Treated individuals were roughly 62% male and roughly 40% female, averaging about 40 years of age. Previous treatment comprised radiotherapy, temozolomide, or both, mostly both. Broader study findings: There were vaccine-induced immune responses in about 92% of the patients.

Described time point: baseline, week 1 (first vaccination visit). The treatment is: pre-vaccination baseline after standard-of-care therapy. Diagnosis in the donors showed new WHO grade 3 or 4 astrocytomas that were IDH1-mutant and ATRX-lost. Data came from immunoSEQ multiplex PCR; TCRdb stores just in-frame clones and leaves some out. The table includes about 51,000 clones, about three quarters detected once. Sequences were derived from PBMCs, sampled from a glioma patient treated with radiotherapy, temozolomide or both. The receptor was isolated from a woman in her forties with glioma. This chain connects TRBV11-1 to TRBJ2-3; no clear D. CDR3 protein: CASSLAERISSPDTQYF. The CDR3 DNA reads as TGTGCCAGCAGCTTAGCGGAACGGATTAGCAGCCCAGATACGCAGTATTTT.